These T cell receptor beta chains were read from a single sample in a study of neurological immune-mediated disorders. TCRdb reprocessed the 5' RACE reads with MiXCR, giving one entry per CDR3 protein. The sample consists of about 36,000 distinct CDR3 sequences, 9% to 12% of them appearing once. Source material: PBMCs. All receptors derive from a woman aged 25-40 years with HTLV-1-associated myelopathy (HAM/TSP). CDR3s include the opening cysteine and the closing phenylalanine or tryptophan. The order of the fields is J gene, V gene, CDR3 protein.

j_call: TRBJ2-7
v_call: TRBV7-9
cdr3_aa: CASSLGGGRHEQYF

j_call: TRBJ2-2
v_call: TRBV10-3
cdr3_aa: CAIRSTDTNTGELFF

j_call: TRBJ2-7
v_call: TRBV2
cdr3_aa: CASSVGRIEYF

j_call: TRBJ1-4
v_call: TRBV18
cdr3_aa: CASSPNRAATNEKLFF

j_call: TRBJ1-5
v_call: TRBV18
cdr3_aa: CASSPDRAPNQPQHF

j_call: TRBJ2-3
v_call: TRBV6-5
cdr3_aa: CASTDSGGTDTQYF

j_call: TRBJ2-3
v_call: TRBV10-2
cdr3_aa: CASSESGVGSTDTQYF

j_call: TRBJ2-1
v_call: TRBV5-1
cdr3_aa: CASSSGSYNEQFF

j_call: TRBJ2-1
v_call: TRBV20-1
cdr3_aa: CSARERLLAHEQFF

j_call: TRBJ1-3
v_call: TRBV10-3
cdr3_aa: CAISGDRRYYSGNTIYF

j_call: TRBJ1-1
v_call: TRBV5-1
cdr3_aa: CASSLEGIEAFF

j_call: TRBJ1-1
v_call: TRBV20-1
cdr3_aa: CSASWVGNTEAFF

j_call: TRBJ2-1
v_call: TRBV5-1
cdr3_aa: CASSSGLVSPNEQFF

j_call: TRBJ1-6
v_call: TRBV12-3/TRBV12-4
cdr3_aa: CASRSGFSPLHF

j_call: TRBJ1-1
v_call: TRBV5-1
cdr3_aa: CASRLGGTNTEAFF

j_call: TRBJ2-7
v_call: TRBV6-5
cdr3_aa: CASSYGASGGAVYEQYF

j_call: TRBJ1-2
v_call: TRBV5-1
cdr3_aa: CASSLVGKANYGYTF

j_call: TRBJ1-2
v_call: TRBV20-1
cdr3_aa: CSARDRDRGHGYTF

j_call: TRBJ2-6
v_call: TRBV19
cdr3_aa: CASSIGKTGANVLTF

j_call: TRBJ2-3
v_call: TRBV15
cdr3_aa: CATSRVRTATDTQYF

j_call: TRBJ2-5
v_call: TRBV5-1
cdr3_aa: CASSPGSGYQETQYF

j_call: TRBJ2-2
v_call: TRBV5-1
cdr3_aa: CASSLSTGLPRELFF

j_call: TRBJ1-1
v_call: TRBV7-2
cdr3_aa: CASSLDSGGREAFF

j_call: TRBJ2-7
v_call: TRBV20-1
cdr3_aa: CSASRYGGTGSYEQYF